One and the same sample provided the 24 T cell receptor beta chains below, sequenced in a study of CD8 T cells in ankylosing spondylitis. TCRdb analysed the 5' RACE reads with MiXCR anew, one entry per CDR3 protein. The table lists roughly 230,000 distinct CDR3 sequences, 18% of them singletons. The sequenced sample consisted of blood, either unsorted or a sorted T cell fraction (not recorded which). The receptor set was obtained from a male donor with ankylosing spondylitis or in good health (not recorded which).

In this sample, this clonotype turned up many times. The chain employs TRBV29-1 and TRBJ2-3, with 7 bases matching TRBD2. CDR3 size: 15 residues. Germline CDR1 and CDR2: SQVTM and ANQGSEA. V was pared by 8 bases and J by 7 bases, with 18 bases of the junction left unmatched. In DNA form, the CDR3 reads TGCAGCTCCACACCCTCTAGCGGAGAGGGGAATACGCAGTATTTT. Its translation is CSSTPSSGEGNTQYF.

A few counts support this clonotype. The V and J genes are TRBV5-4 and TRBJ2-1; TRBD1 matches at 8 bases. Germline lookup yields CDR1 SGHNT and CDR2 YYREEE (reference sequence). The CDR3 has 13 amino acids. The V segment lost 6 bases and the J segment 10 bases; nucleotides outside the gene matches: 9. CDR3 bases: TGTGCCAGCAACACAAAGGGGACAGGCGAGCAGTTCTTC. The encoded protein is CASNTKGTGEQFF.

This clonotype was seen repeatedly, ten times or more. V usage is TRBV25-1 and J usage is TRBJ1-2; no clear D. V lost 4 bases and J lost 13, with 13 bases in between. CDR1 is MGHDK, CDR2 SYGVNS, per germline. The CDR3 totals 11 residues. The CDR3 DNA follows: TGTGCCAGCAGTGTTCTGGATAAGATCACCTTC. It is translated as CASSVLDKITF.

This clonotype has more than one count but fewer than ten. This chain uses TRBV7-2 with TRBJ2-4; 12 bases fit TRBD2. V lost 3 bases and J lost 0; bases outside the gene matches: 3. The CDR3 is 17 residues long. Germline CDR1 reads SGHTA; CDR2 reads FQGNSA. CDR3 DNA sequence: TGTGCCAGCAGCTTTCTAGCGGGAGGGCTAGCCAAAAACATTCAGTACTTC. Translation: CASSFLAGGLAKNIQYF.

Here the CDR3 DNA reads TGCAGCGTTGACCCACGGGACACCCCCTACAATGAGCAGTTCTTC. Protein: CSVDPRDTPYNEQFF. The chain couples TRBV29-1 to TRBJ2-1; perhaps TRBD1 as D (6 bases). Per germline, CDR1 SQVTM and CDR2 ANQGSEA. The CDR3 spans 15 residues. V was shortened by 3 bases and J by 2 bases, with 14 bases between the two germline ends.

This chain connects TRBV15 to TRBJ2-5; no clear D. Germline V gives CDR1 LNHNV, CDR2 YYDKDF (reference sequence). The CDR3 length is 14 residues. V lost 4 bases and J 7 bases, leaving 16 bases between the germline ends. This CDR3 is CATSTLDHPGTQYF. Written as DNA, the CDR3 is TGTGCCACCAGCACTCTGGACCATCCAGGGACCCAGTACTTC. Using reference TRBV15 and TRBJ2-5 for the parts outside the CDR3, the full variable domain is DAMVIQNPRYQVTQFGKPVTLSCSQTLNHNVMYWYQQKSSQAPKLLFHYYDKDFNNEADTPDNFQSRRPNTSFCFLDIRSPGLGDTAMYLCATSTLDHPGTQYFGPGTRLLVL.

This clonotype was observed at least ten times. This chain uses TRBV9 with TRBJ2-3; TRBD2 matches at 11 bases. The CDR3 spans 16 residues. V lost 3 bases and J lost 6; bases outside the gene matches: 9. Per germline, CDR1 SGDLS and CDR2 YYNGEE. CDR3 residues: CASSAPLAGVLDTQYF. The CDR3 DNA reads TGTGCCAGCAGCGCTCCACTAGCGGGAGTCCTGGATACGCAGTATTTT.

This clonotype was recorded at least ten times. This chain's CDR3 is CASSPGLPRQAPGGQPQHF. In DNA form, the CDR3 reads TGCGCCAGCAGCCCAGGCCTTCCCCGACAGGCACCTGGCGGACAGCCCCAGCATTTT. This rearrangement joins TRBV4-3 to TRBJ1-5; tentatively, D is TRBD1 (6 bases). The CDR3 sequence is 19 residues long. Deletions cut 4 bases from V and 7 bases from J, with 29 bases between. CDR1 and CDR2 from the germline V gene are LGHNA and YSLEER.

The V and J genes are TRBV29-1 and TRBJ1-2; TRBD1 might be the D (5 bases). The CDR3 length is 13 residues. V lost 7 bases, J lost 2 bases, and 14 bases lay in between. Germline CDR1 and CDR2: SQVTM and ANQGSEA. The CDR3 spells CSAETGGNYGYTF. The CDR3 DNA is TGCAGCGCCGAGACTGGGGGGAACTATGGCTACACCTTC.

This clonotype was detected ten times or more. This rearrangement joins TRBV29-1 to TRBJ2-1; D is perhaps TRBD1 or TRBD2 (5 bases each). V was shortened by 7 bases and J by 1 base, with 26 bases between the two germline ends. CDR1 is SQVTM, CDR2 ANQGSEA, per germline. CDR3 size: 18 residues. CDR3 bases: TGCAGCGCCCTAAACCCCCTCAGCGGAGAGGGGTCCTACAATGAGCAGTTCTTC. As protein: CSALNPLSGEGSYNEQFF.

V usage is TRBV12-3 or TRBV12-4 and J usage is TRBJ2-1; 15 nucleotides line up with TRBD2. J gave up 2 bases and V 6 bases, and 14 bases lay outside the gene matches. The CDR3 has 20 amino acids. The CDR3 here is CASRGLGTSGGRAPYNEQFF. The CDR3, as DNA: TGTGCCAGCAGGGGACTCGGGACTAGCGGGGGGAGGGCGCCCTACAATGAGCAGTTCTTC.

The genes are TRBV7-2 and TRBJ1-1; 9 bases align to TRBD1. The CDR3 loop spans 16 amino acids. The ends lost 1 base at V and 5 bases at J; junction bases unmatched: 8. The germline gives CDR1 SGHTA, CDR2 FQGNSA. The CDR3 is CASSLGGGTGLTEAFF. CDR3 bases: TGTGCCAGCAGCTTAGGGGGCGGGACAGGGCTGACTGAAGCTTTCTTT.

This clonotype has a handful of counts. The J gene is TRBJ2-5, the V gene TRBV27; TRBD2 aligns across 13 bases. The ends lost 5 bases at V and 1 base at J; junction bases unmatched: 4. The CDR3 is 16 residues long. The V gene's germline CDR1 is MNHEY and CDR2 SMNVEV (reference sequence). The CDR3 loop is CASSPWTSGSQETQYF. DNA of the CDR3: TGTGCCAGCAGTCCTTGGACTAGCGGGAGCCAAGAGACCCAGTACTTC.

The chain combines TRBV4-1 with TRBJ1-2; a weak D match, TRBD1 (6 bases). Germline V CDR1 and CDR2: MGHRA, YSYEKL. Deletions cut 0 bases from V and 4 bases from J, with 12 bases between. The CDR3 runs 15 residues. Written as DNA, the CDR3 is TGCGCCAGCAGCCAAGATGACAGGACCTCCTATGGCTACACCTTC. This translates into CASSQDDRTSYGYTF.

The sample holds a few counts of this clonotype. The V call is TRBV29-1, the J call TRBJ2-7; D is unclear. The V gene lost 6 bases and the J gene lost 4 bases, with 4 bases spanning the gap. Germline CDR1 and CDR2: SQVTM and ANQGSEA. This CDR3 has 9 residues. The CDR3 DNA reads TGCAGCGTCTTGTACGAGCAGTACTTC. This gives the protein CSVLYEQYF.

The rearrangement links TRBV10-3 to TRBJ2-5; the match to TRBD2 covers 8 bases. The V segment lost 0 bases and the J segment 3 bases; nucleotides outside the gene matches: 3. CDR1 ENHRY and CDR2 SYGVKD come from the germline V gene. The CDR3 has 15 amino acids. The chain's CDR3 is CAISESAGGEETQYF. CDR3 in DNA: TGTGCCATCAGTGAGTCTGCGGGAGGCGAAGAGACCCAGTACTTC.

This clonotype showed up just a few times. This chain links TRBV7-3 with TRBJ2-1, with D possibly matching TRBD2 (6 bases). The germline CDR1 and CDR2 sequences are SGHTA and FQGTGA. Deletions cut 3 bases from V and 8 bases from J, with 17 bases between. The length of the CDR3 is 15 residues. The CDR3 DNA follows: TGTGCCAGCAGCTTTGGAGGGTGGGGTTACGATGAGCAGTTCTTC. This sequence encodes CASSFGGWGYDEQFF.

This clonotype was seen a handful of times. This may be a read error, as it is one base from a much larger clone. V usage is TRBV7-9 and J usage is TRBJ2-5, with a tentative D call TRBD1 (6 bases). The length of the CDR3 is 13 residues. CDR1 is SEHNR and CDR2 is FQNEAQ in the germline V gene (reference sequence). V lost 5 bases to trimming and J lost 2 bases, with 9 bases between them. CDR3 protein: CASSRDRQETQYF. In DNA form, the CDR3 reads TGTGCCAGCAGCCGCGACAGGCAAGAGACCCAGTACTTC.

This clonotype was picked up many times. This chain uses TRBV28 with TRBJ2-1; TRBD2 matches 7 bases. With 6 bases clipped from V and 7 bases from J, the junction kept 6 bases outside the gene matches. The CDR3 has 13 residues. The germline CDR1 and CDR2 sequences are MDHEN and SYDVKM. This CDR3 is CASSPSGKNEQFF. The CDR3 coding sequence is TGTGCCAGCAGCCCCAGCGGGAAGAATGAGCAGTTCTTC. The whole variable domain, filled in from reference TRBV28 and TRBJ2-1, reads DVKVTQSSRYLVKRTGEKVFLECVQDMDHENMFWYRQDPGLGLRLIYFSYDVKMKEKGDIPEGYSVSREKKERFSLILESASTNQTSMYLCASSPSGKNEQFFGPGTRLTVL.

CDR3 loop: CASSIGAEYEQFF. The CDR3 DNA sequence: TGTGCCAGCAGTATCGGTGCGGAATACGAGCAGTTCTTC. This chain uses TRBV12-3 or TRBV12-4 with TRBJ2-1; D not resolved. Between the trimmed V and J ends, which lost 5 bases and 10 bases, there was a span of 15 bases. The CDR3 sequence is 13 residues long.

The rearrangement joins TRBV7-9 to TRBJ2-7; tentatively, D is TRBD2 (5 bases). The CDR3 sequence is 15 residues long. CDR1 is SEHNR and CDR2 is FQNEAQ in the germline V gene (reference sequence). Trimming removed 2 bases at V and 0 bases at J, with 11 bases between. CDR3 amino acids: CASSLILGSSYEQYF. The CDR3, as DNA: TGTGCCAGCAGCTTAATTTTGGGGAGCTCCTACGAGCAGTACTTC.

This chain joins TRBV5-5 and TRBJ1-5; no definite D call. V was clipped by 4 bases and J by 7 bases, with 15 bases between them. The CDR3 length is 14 residues. Germline-derived CDR1 and CDR2 are SGHKS and YYEKEE (reference sequence). The CDR3 sequence is CASSGSKTGQPQHF. The CDR3 DNA follows: TGTGCCAGCAGCGGATCGAAAACGGGGCAGCCCCAGCATTTT.

The rearrangement joins TRBV7-6 to TRBJ2-3, with 7 bases identical to TRBD2. The germline V gene encodes CDR1 SGHVS and CDR2 FNYEAQ. With 4 bases clipped from V and 0 bases from J, the junction kept 4 bases outside the gene matches. This CDR3 region has 15 residues. For the CDR3, the DNA is TGTGCCAGCAGCTCGGGACTACCCAGCACAGATACGCAGTATTTT. It codes for CASSSGLPSTDTQYF.

The table lists this clonotype with a few counts. J is TRBJ2-1 and V is TRBV6-2 or TRBV6-3; tentative D call: TRBD1 (7 bases). This CDR3 has 16 amino acids. V was pared by 2 bases and J by 8 bases, with 19 bases between. Germline CDR1 reads MNHEY; CDR2 reads SVGEGT. The CDR3 loop reads CASSYSRGGGIDEQFF. Written as DNA, the CDR3 is TGTGCCAGCAGTTACAGTCGCGGAGGGGGCATCGATGAGCAGTTCTTC.